This T cell receptor beta chain was sequenced in a study of graft-versus-host responses after intestinal transplantation. Background on the study: Each patient got anti-thymocyte globulin induction, then tacrolimus and steroids for approximately three years.

Details on this clone: What it binds is unknown.

Study-level results: Peak levels of circulating GvH clones tracked with early post-transplant HvG declines. GvH clones occurred in recipient marrow; some first appeared in ileum or blood. Those patients showing graft-donor T cell macrochimerism displayed high graft-versus-host to host-versus-graft clonal ratios in allografts.

Clones were sequenced by immunoSEQ multiplex PCR, and TCRdb holds only the in-frame ones, with some missing. This table holds some 140,000 clones, around 90% found once. The germline V gene has CDR1 MDHEN and CDR2 SYDVKM. The CDR3 runs 16 residues. Germline trimming cut 4 bases from V and 7 bases from J; bases unmatched to any gene: 9. The chain has TRBV28 and TRBJ1-6; 8 nucleotides align to TRBD1. Sample: unstimulated CD4+ T cells sorted from spleen or lymph node cells, taken before intestinal transplant. This sequence was found in a human donor who received an intestinal transplant. DNA for the CDR3: TGTGCCAGCAGTTCCCCGGACAGGGAATCGAATTCACCCCTCCACTTT. Translating it yields CASSSPDRESNSPLHF.